This TCR beta chain came from a study of CDR3 diversity in severe acne. From the PCR reads, TCRdb called clonotypes with MiXCR, one entry per CDR3 protein. The table has some 90,000 distinct CDR3 sequences, around 47% seen once. CDR1 ENHRY and CDR2 SYGVKD come from the germline V gene. CDR3 length: 18 amino acids. With 3 bases clipped from V and 1 base from J, the junction kept 7 bases outside the gene matches. The J gene is TRBJ2-6, the V gene TRBV10-3, with TRBD1 matching 9 bases. The sample comprised blood. The source of this sequence is a male donor with severe acne vulgaris. The CDR3 region has the DNA TGTGCCATCAGTGATGGGACAGGGAGGGTGTCTGGGGCCAACGTCCTGACTTTC. It translates to CAISDGTGRVSGANVLTF.